A single sample is the source of the 27 T cell receptor beta chains below, sequenced in a study of blood T cells in healthy people across ages. Primed by a sample-barcoded 5' primer and a J-beta primer mix, a second PCR proceeded for about 6 to 12 cycles. Using its own MiXCR run on the 5' RACE reads, TCRdb lists one record per CDR3 protein. The sample has 800,000 or so distinct CDR3 sequences, 25% seen once. These data also featured in a second study, about T cells of mothers and their children.

Input material: blood. The receptors here all came from a boy aged 10-17 years in good health.

This clonotype was seen a few times. The V gene is TRBV13, the J gene TRBJ1-1; D is perhaps TRBD1 (6 bases). The CDR3 contains 16 residues. Germline values: CDR1 PRHDT, CDR2 FYEKMQ (reference sequence). Trimming removed 4 bases from V and 1 base from J, with 16 bases in between. Here the CDR3 reads CASSSSRGAPNTEAFF. The CDR3 DNA is TGTGCCAGCAGCTCGTCCCGGGGGGCTCCGAACACTGAAGCTTTCTTT.

The V call is TRBV29-1, the J call TRBJ1-2; no definite D call. CDR1 is SQVTM, CDR2 ANQGSEA, per germline. The V gene lost 4 bases and the J gene lost 3 bases, with 12 bases spanning the gap. This CDR3 comprises 13 residues. CDR3 bases: TGCAGCGTTGCCGTTTCCAGCGACTATGGCTACACCTTC. It translates to CSVAVSSDYGYTF.

Only a few counts were recorded for this clonotype. J is TRBJ2-4 and V is TRBV20-1; the D gene is possibly TRBD1 (6 bases). This CDR3 comprises 13 residues. Germline V gene data show CDR1 as DFQATT and CDR2 as SNEGSKA (reference sequence). The germline V and J ends were trimmed by 2 bases and 3 bases, with 8 bases remaining between them. Written as DNA, the CDR3 is TGCAGTGCTAGATGGACAGACAAAAACATTCAGTACTTC. Amino acid sequence: CSARWTDKNIQYF.

This clonotype was seen more than once but under ten times. The genes are TRBV6-1 and TRBJ1-5; tentatively, D is TRBD1 (5 bases). V was cut by 5 bases and J by 0 bases, with 14 bases left in between. This CDR3 has 16 amino acids. Germline CDR1 and CDR2: MNHNS and SASEGT. CDR3 sequence: CASSTGDGGSNQPQHF. CDR3 sequence (DNA): TGTGCCAGCAGTACGGGGGACGGGGGTAGCAATCAGCCCCAGCATTTT.

The chain uses TRBV4-3 and TRBJ1-3, with D hard to call. The V gene lost 3 bases and the J gene lost 2 bases, with 14 bases spanning the gap. CDR1 is LGHNA, CDR2 YSLEER, per germline. The CDR3 is made up of 16 amino acids. The CDR3 nucleotides read TGCGCCAGCAGCCAGGACGGACGTTACCCTGGAAACACCATATATTTT. Its protein product is CASSQDGRYPGNTIYF.

The sample holds a few counts of this clonotype. The chain couples TRBV16 to TRBJ2-4, with unresolved D. V gave up 1 base and J gave up 2 bases, with 18 bases separating them. Germline-derived CDR1 and CDR2 are KGHSY and FQNENV. The CDR3 consists of 18 residues. CDR3 sequence: CASSQWAQAVVSKNIQYF. CDR3 nucleotide sequence: TGTGCCAGCAGCCAATGGGCTCAGGCGGTGGTGTCCAAAAACATTCAGTACTTC.

The rearrangement links TRBV9 to TRBJ2-3; TRBD2 matches 10 bases. In germline, CDR1 is SGDLS, CDR2 YYNGEE. This CDR3 has 15 amino acids. V trimming: 2 bases; J trimming: 2 bases; junction bases outside the gene matches: 2. The CDR3 DNA follows: TGTGCCAGCAGCGTCAGCGGGAGGGACACAGATACGCAGTATTTT. Amino acid sequence: CASSVSGRDTDTQYF.

This clonotype was found a few times. This rearrangement joins TRBV7-9 to TRBJ2-3, with a weak D call TRBD1 (5 bases). The CDR3 is 14 residues long. Trimming shortened V by 11 bases and J by 6 bases, and 21 bases separated the two germline ends. From germline, CDR1 is SEHNR and CDR2 FQNEAQ (reference sequence). The CDR3: CAGVQTGPGDTQYF. The CDR3 DNA sequence: TGTGCCGGAGTACAGACGGGCCCAGGGGATACGCAGTATTTT.

This chain connects TRBV5-1 to TRBJ1-4, with TRBD1 matching over 8 bases. From germline, CDR1 is SGHRS and CDR2 YFSETQ. After removal of 0 bases from V and 8 bases from J, the junction contained 0 bases not matched to a gene. The length of the CDR3 is 13 residues. The CDR3 DNA follows: TGCGCCAGCAGCTTGGGGGACAGGGAAAAACTGTTTTTT. This gives the protein CASSLGDREKLFF. Full variable domain (missing parts from reference TRBV5-1 and TRBJ1-4): KAGVTQTPRYLIKTRGQQVTLSCSPISGHRSVSWYQQTPGQGLQFLFEYFSETQRNKGNFPGRFSGRQFSNSRSEMNVSTLELGDSALYLCASSLGDREKLFFGSGTQLSVL.

This clonotype appeared a few times. The V and J genes are TRBV7-6 and TRBJ1-6; tentative D call: TRBD1 (5 bases). V shed 7 bases and J shed 0 bases, with 16 bases lying between them. Per germline, CDR1 SGHVS and CDR2 FNYEAQ. The CDR3 covers 17 residues. The CDR3 sequence is CASKSGRRSSYNSPLHF. For the CDR3, the DNA is TGTGCCAGCAAATCGGGACGGCGGAGCTCCTATAATTCACCCCTCCACTTT.

This chain uses TRBV30 with TRBJ1-1, with D unresolved. V was trimmed by 0 bases and J by 0 bases, leaving 5 bases between them. CDR1 and CDR2 from the germline V gene are GTSNPN and SVGIG (reference sequence). The CDR3 contains 13 residues. The CDR3 DNA reads TGTGCCTGGAGTGTAGCGGTGAACACTGAAGCTTTCTTT. It specifies CAWSVAVNTEAFF.

This rearrangement joins TRBV13 to TRBJ2-7; TRBD2 might be the D (6 bases). Germline V CDR1 and CDR2: PRHDT, FYEKMQ (reference sequence). The CDR3 is 21 residues long. Trimming shortened V by 0 bases and J by 6 bases, and 33 bases separated the two germline ends. The DNA for the CDR3 is TGTGCCAGCAGCTTAGGGTCTTTTGGTTCTTTGGGGACTGGGTCTTGGGGCGAGCAGTACTTC. Protein: CASSLGSFGSLGTGSWGEQYF. Full variable domain (rest looked up from reference TRBV13 and TRBJ2-7): AAGVIQSPRHLIKEKRETATLKCYPIPRHDTVYWYQQGPGQDPQFLISFYEKMQSDKGSIPDRFSAQQFSDYHSELNMSSLELGDSALYFCASSLGSFGSLGTGSWGEQYFGPGTRLTVT.

This clonotype was counted only a few times. The chain recombines TRBV29-1 with TRBJ1-2; TRBD1 matches 7 bases. CDR1 is SQVTM and CDR2 is ANQGSEA in the germline V gene. The V gene end was trimmed by 0 bases and the J gene end by 3 bases; junction bases not matched to a gene: 4. The CDR3 extends over 14 amino acids. The CDR3 sequence: CSVEDPGTDYGYTF. DNA of the CDR3: TGCAGCGTTGAAGATCCAGGGACAGACTATGGCTACACCTTC.

This clonotype was recorded a few times. V gene TRBV7-8 combines with J gene TRBJ1-3; no clear D gene. Germline loops: CDR1 SGHVS, CDR2 FQNEAQ. Between the trimmed V and J ends, which lost 5 bases and 2 bases, there was a span of 22 bases. The CDR3 is made up of 18 amino acids. For the CDR3, the DNA is TGTGCCAGCAGCATACGCACTAGACTTGCGCAGGCTGGAAACACCATATATTTT. Translated: CASSIRTRLAQAGNTIYF.

V usage is TRBV10-3 and J usage is TRBJ2-7; tentatively, D is TRBD2 (6 bases). This CDR3 is 18 amino acids long. CDR1 ENHRY and CDR2 SYGVKD come from the germline V gene. V shed 0 bases and J shed 2 bases, with 20 bases lying between them. The CDR3 here is CAISESDWVAEIPYEQYF. The CDR3 DNA is TGTGCCATCAGTGAGTCCGATTGGGTAGCGGAGATTCCCTACGAGCAGTACTTC.

This clonotype was counted only a few times. V and J are TRBV3-1 and TRBJ2-5; D gene uncertain. Near its end, the DNA agrees better with TRBJ2-7, so the J call may be wrong. The CDR3 runs to 14 residues. CDR1 and CDR2 from the germline V gene are LGHDT and YNNKEL (reference sequence). CDR3 coding DNA: TGTGCCAGCAGCCAAGCCGGGCCGCCCTACGAGCAGTACTTC. It is translated as CASSQAGPPYEQYF.

Comment on this clonotype: One end of the junction fails to match germline, which may point to a read error. This chain uses TRBV20-1 with TRBJ2-1; D not resolved. CDR3 length: 11 amino acids. CDR1 is DFQATT, CDR2 SNEGSKA, per germline (reference sequence). The CDR3 is CSASNFEERFF. The CDR3, as DNA: TGCAGTGCTAGTAACTTTGAGGAGCGGTTCTTC.

This clonotype was picked up a small number of times. This chain links TRBV7-2 with TRBJ1-1; no clear D. Trimming removed 2 bases from V and 10 bases from J, with 11 bases in between. The germline V gene has CDR1 SGHTA and CDR2 FQGNSA. The CDR3 extends over 12 amino acids. The CDR3 bases are TGTGCCAGCAGCTTACGGGCAGGAGGAGCTTTCTTT. Translated: CASSLRAGGAFF.

This clonotype turned up a few times. This sequence joins TRBV28 and TRBJ2-7; 8 bases match TRBD1. The CDR3 totals 15 residues. Trimming took 3 bases from V and 6 from J; bases not matched to a gene: 10. Germline CDR1 reads MDHEN; CDR2 reads SYDVKM. CDR3 protein: CASSFRRTGLFEQYF. The CDR3 DNA is TGTGCCAGCAGTTTCCGACGGACAGGGCTTTTCGAGCAGTACTTC.

In its sample, this clonotype was seen a few times. The V gene is TRBV18, the J gene TRBJ1-4, with no clear D. This CDR3 contains 14 residues. V gave up 0 bases and J gave up 5 bases, with 7 bases separating them. Per the germline V gene, CDR1 is KGHSH and CDR2 is LQKENI. As DNA, the CDR3 is TGTGCCAGCTCACCACCGGGCCCCAATGAAAAACTGTTTTTT. It codes for CASSPPGPNEKLFF.

The chain links TRBV4-2 to TRBJ2-3; a weak D match, TRBD2 (5 bases). Trimming pared 0 bases from V and 8 bases from J, leaving 15 bases between. Germline loops: CDR1 LGHNA, CDR2 YNFKEQ. The length of the CDR3 is 15 residues. The CDR3 nucleotides are TGTGCCAGCAGCCAAGATAGCAGAAATCGGGGTACGCAGTATTTT. Translated, it gives CASSQDSRNRGTQYF.

V and J are TRBV29-1 and TRBJ2-1; TRBD2 aligns across 8 bases. With V trimmed by 4 bases and J by 1 base, 3 bases remained unmatched. The CDR3 sequence is 14 residues long. The germline gives CDR1 SQVTM, CDR2 ANQGSEA. The CDR3 nucleotides are TGCAGCGTTGGGGGACTAGAGTCCTACAATGAGCAGTTCTTC. Its protein is CSVGGLESYNEQFF.

This clonotype was picked up a small number of times. The gene calls are TRBV5-1 and TRBJ2-1; tentatively, D is TRBD2 (7 bases). Germline V gene sequence: CDR1 SGHRS, CDR2 YFSETQ. The CDR3 totals 13 residues. V was shortened by 4 bases and J by 10 bases, with 15 bases between the two germline ends. The CDR3 DNA sequence: TGCGCCAGCAGCCTAAACAGGGAGGGAGAGCAGTTCTTC. As protein: CASSLNREGEQFF.

In this sample, this clonotype turned up many times. V usage is TRBV5-1 and J usage is TRBJ2-3; TRBD1 might be the D (6 bases). The length of the CDR3 is 13 residues. Trimming cost V 4 bases and J 1 base, with 7 bases left between them. CDR1 is SGHRS, CDR2 YFSETQ, per germline. CDR3 amino acids: CASSRQGTDTQYF. In DNA form, the CDR3 reads TGCGCCAGCAGCCGACAGGGCACAGATACGCAGTATTTT.

The table lists this clonotype with a few counts. This chain connects TRBV7-3 to TRBJ2-3, with 7 bases identical to TRBD2. The length of the CDR3 is 14 residues. The germline CDR1 and CDR2 sequences are SGHTA and FQGTGA. The V segment lost 6 bases and the J segment 2 bases; nucleotides outside the gene matches: 5. CDR3 protein: CASRPSGVTDTQYF. The CDR3 nucleotides are TGTGCCAGCAGACCTAGCGGAGTCACAGATACGCAGTATTTT.

The chain is built from TRBV28 and TRBJ1-5; 7 nucleotides align to TRBD1. CDR1 is MDHEN and CDR2 is SYDVKM in the germline V gene. This CDR3 contains 15 residues. The junction had 3 bases not matched to a gene; V was cut back by 4 bases and J by 0 bases. The CDR3 region has the DNA TGTGCCAGCAGTTCCCGGGACAGTAGCAATCAGCCCCAGCATTTT. Translating gives CASSSRDSSNQPQHF.

This chain links TRBV29-1 with TRBJ2-7; D is possibly TRBD1 (6 bases). Trimming took 7 bases from V and 1 from J, leaving 11 bases between them. Germline assignment: CDR1 SQVTM and CDR2 ANQGSEA. This CDR3 region has 12 residues. CDR3 protein: CSARDKSYEQYF. In nucleotides, the CDR3 is TGCAGCGCCCGGGACAAATCCTACGAGCAGTACTTC.